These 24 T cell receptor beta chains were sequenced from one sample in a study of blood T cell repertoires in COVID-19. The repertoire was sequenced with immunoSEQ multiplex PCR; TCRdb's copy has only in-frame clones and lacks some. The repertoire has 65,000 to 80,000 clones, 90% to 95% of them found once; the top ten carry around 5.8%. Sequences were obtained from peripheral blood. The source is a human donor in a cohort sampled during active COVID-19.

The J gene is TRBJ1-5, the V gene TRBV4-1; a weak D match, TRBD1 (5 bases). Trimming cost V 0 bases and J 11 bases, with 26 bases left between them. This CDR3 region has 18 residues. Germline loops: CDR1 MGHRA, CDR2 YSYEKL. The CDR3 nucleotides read TGCGCCAGCAGCCAAGATTTTGGAGGGAGACAGCCGGGCGTGGCCCAGCATTTT. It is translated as CASSQDFGGRQPGVAQHF.

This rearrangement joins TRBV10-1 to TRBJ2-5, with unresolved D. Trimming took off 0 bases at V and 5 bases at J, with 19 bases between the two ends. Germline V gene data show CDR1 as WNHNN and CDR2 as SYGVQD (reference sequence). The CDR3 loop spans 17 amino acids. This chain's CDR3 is CASSESLASTAMETQYF. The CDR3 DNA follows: TGCGCCAGCAGTGAGTCTTTGGCTTCAACAGCCATGGAGACCCAGTACTTC.

CDR3 coding DNA: TGCGCCAGCAGCCAAAGGACAGGGTGGGGCACTGAAGCTTTCTTT. This sequence encodes CASSQRTGWGTEAFF. The chain combines TRBV4-3 with TRBJ1-1; 8 bases are a match to TRBD1. The CDR3 sequence is 15 residues long. V lost 2 bases and J lost 4; bases outside the gene matches: 6. CDR1 and CDR2 (germline): LGHNA, YSLEER.

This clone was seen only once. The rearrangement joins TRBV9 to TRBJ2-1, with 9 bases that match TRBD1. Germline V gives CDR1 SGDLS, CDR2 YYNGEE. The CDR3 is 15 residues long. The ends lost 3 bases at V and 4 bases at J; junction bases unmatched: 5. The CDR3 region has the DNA TGTGCCAGCAGCGGAACAGGGGGCCCATACAATGAGCAGTTCTTC. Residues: CASSGTGGPYNEQFF.

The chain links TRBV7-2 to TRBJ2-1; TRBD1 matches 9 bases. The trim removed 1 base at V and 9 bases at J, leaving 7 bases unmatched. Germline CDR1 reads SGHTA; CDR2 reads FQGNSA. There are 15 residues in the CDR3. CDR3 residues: CASSLGGTGGGEQFF. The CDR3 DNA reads TGTGCCAGCAGCTTAGGGGGAACAGGGGGCGGTGAGCAGTTCTTC.

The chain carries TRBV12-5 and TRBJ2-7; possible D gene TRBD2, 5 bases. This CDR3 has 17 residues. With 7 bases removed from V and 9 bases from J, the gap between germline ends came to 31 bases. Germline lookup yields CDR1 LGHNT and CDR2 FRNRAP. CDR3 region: CASAIVGFDGGLLGQYF. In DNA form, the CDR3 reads TGTGCTAGTGCCATAGTGGGGTTTGACGGAGGCCTCCTCGGGCAGTACTTC.

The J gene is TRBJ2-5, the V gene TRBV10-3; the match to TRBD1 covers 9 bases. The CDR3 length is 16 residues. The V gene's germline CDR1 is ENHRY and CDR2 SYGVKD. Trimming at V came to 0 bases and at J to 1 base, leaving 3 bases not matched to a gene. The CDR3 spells CAISESKTGGQETQYF. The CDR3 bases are TGTGCCATCAGTGAGTCGAAGACAGGGGGCCAAGAGACCCAGTACTTC.

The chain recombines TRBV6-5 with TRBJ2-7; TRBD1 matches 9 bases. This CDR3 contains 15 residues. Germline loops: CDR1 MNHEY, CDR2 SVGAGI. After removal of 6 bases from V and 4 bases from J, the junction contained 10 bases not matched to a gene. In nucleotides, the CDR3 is TGTGCCAGCAGCTCGACAGGGGGTCGGGATTACGAGCAGTACTTC. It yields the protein CASSSTGGRDYEQYF.

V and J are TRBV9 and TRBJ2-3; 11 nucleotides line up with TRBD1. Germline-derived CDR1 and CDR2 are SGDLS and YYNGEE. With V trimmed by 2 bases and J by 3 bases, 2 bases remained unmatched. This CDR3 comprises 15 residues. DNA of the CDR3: TGTGCCAGCAGCGTCCGGGACAGGGGGACAGATACGCAGTATTTT. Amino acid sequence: CASSVRDRGTDTQYF.

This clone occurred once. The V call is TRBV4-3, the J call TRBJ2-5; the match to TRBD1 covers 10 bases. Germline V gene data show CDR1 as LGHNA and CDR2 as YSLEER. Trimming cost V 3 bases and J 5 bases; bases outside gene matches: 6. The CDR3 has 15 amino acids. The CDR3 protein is CASSQGTGAGETQYF. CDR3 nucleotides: TGCGCCAGCAGCCAGGGGACAGGGGCCGGGGAGACCCAGTACTTC.

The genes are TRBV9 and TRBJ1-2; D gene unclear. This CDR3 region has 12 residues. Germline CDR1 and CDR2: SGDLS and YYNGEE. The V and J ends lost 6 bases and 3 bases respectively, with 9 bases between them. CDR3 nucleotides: TGTGCCAGCAAGGCGGGAGACTATGGCTACACCTTC. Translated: CASKAGDYGYTF.

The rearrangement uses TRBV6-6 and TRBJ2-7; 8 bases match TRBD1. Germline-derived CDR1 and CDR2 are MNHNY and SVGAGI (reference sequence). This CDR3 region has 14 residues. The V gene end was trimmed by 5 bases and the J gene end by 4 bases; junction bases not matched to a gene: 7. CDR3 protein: CASSGTGGGYEQYF. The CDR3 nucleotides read TGTGCCAGCAGTGGGACAGGAGGAGGGTACGAGCAGTACTTC.

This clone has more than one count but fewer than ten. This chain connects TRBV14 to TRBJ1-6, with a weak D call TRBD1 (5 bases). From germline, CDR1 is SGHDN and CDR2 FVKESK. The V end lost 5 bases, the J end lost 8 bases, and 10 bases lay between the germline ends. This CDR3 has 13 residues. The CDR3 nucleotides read TGTGCCAGCAGCGGAAGGGGTGATTCACCCCTCCACTTT. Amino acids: CASSGRGDSPLHF.

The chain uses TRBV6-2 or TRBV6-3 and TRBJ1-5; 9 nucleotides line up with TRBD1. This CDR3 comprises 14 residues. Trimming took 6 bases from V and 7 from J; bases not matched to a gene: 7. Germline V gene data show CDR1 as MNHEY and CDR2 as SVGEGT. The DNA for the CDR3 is TGTGCCAGCAGCCCGACAGGGGGTCTACAGCCCCAGCATTTT. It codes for CASSPTGGLQPQHF.

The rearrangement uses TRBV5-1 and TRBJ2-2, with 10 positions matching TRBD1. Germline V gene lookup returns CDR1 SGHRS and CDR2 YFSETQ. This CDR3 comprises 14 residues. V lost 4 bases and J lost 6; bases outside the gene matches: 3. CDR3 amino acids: CASSPGQGAGELFF. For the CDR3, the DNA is TGCGCCAGCAGCCCTGGACAGGGGGCCGGGGAGCTGTTTTTT.

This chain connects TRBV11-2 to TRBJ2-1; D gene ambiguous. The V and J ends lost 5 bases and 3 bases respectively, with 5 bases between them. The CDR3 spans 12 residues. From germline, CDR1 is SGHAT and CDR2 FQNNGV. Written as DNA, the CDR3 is TGTGCCAGCAGCCCGTACTACAATGAGCAGTTCTTC. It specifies CASSPYYNEQFF.

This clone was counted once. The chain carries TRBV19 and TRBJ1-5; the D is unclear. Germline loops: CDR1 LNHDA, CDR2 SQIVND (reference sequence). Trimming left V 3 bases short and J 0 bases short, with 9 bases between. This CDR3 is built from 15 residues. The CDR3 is CASSIILFSNQPQHF. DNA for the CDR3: TGTGCCAGTAGTATCATACTGTTTAGCAATCAGCCCCAGCATTTT.

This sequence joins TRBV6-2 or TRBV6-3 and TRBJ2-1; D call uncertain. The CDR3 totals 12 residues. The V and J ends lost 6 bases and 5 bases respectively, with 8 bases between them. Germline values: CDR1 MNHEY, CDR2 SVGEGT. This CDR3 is CASSGRNNEQFF. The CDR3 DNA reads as TGTGCCAGCAGCGGCAGAAACAATGAGCAGTTCTTC.

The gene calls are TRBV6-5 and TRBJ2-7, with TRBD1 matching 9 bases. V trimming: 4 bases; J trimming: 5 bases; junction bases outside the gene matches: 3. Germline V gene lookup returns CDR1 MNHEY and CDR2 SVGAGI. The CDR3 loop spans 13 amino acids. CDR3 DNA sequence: TGTGCCAGCAGTTCCACAGGGGGCCACGAGCAGTACTTC. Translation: CASSSTGGHEQYF.

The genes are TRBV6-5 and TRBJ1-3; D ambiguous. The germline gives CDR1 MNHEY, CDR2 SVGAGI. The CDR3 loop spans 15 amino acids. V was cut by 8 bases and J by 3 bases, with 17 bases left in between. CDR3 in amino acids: CASRSPGAGGNTIYF. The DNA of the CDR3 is TGTGCCAGCCGAAGTCCGGGTGCGGGTGGAAACACCATATATTTT.

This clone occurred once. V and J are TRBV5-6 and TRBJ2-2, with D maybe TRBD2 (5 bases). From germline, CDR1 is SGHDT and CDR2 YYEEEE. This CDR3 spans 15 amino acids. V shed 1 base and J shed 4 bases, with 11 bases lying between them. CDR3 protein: CASSLSGLSTGELFF. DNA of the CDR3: TGTGCCAGCAGCTTGTCGGGGTTAAGCACCGGGGAGCTGTTTTTT. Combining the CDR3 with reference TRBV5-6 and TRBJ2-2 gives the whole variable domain DAGVTQSPTHLIKTRGQQVTLRCSPKSGHDTVSWYQQALGQGPQFIFQYYEEEERQRGNFPDRFSGHQFPNYSSELNVNALLLGDSALYLCASSLSGLSTGELFFGEGSRLTVL.

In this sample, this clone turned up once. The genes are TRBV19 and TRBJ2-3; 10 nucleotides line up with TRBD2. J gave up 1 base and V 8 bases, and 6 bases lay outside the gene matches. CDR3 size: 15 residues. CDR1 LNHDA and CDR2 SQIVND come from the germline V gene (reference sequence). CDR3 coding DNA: TGTGCCAGTGCAAGCGGGGGGGCGGGCACAGATACGCAGTATTTT. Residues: CASASGGAGTDTQYF.

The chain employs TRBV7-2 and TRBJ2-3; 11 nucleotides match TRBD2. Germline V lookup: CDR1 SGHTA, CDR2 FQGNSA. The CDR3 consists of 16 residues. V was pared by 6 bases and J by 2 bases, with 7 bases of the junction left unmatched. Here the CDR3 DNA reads TGTGCCAGCAGGCCTAGCGGGGGGACCCTCACAGATACGCAGTATTTT. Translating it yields CASRPSGGTLTDTQYF.

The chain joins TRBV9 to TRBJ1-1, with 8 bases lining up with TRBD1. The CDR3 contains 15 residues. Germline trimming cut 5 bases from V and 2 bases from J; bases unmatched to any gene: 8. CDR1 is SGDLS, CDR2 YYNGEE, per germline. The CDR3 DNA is TGTGCCAGCAGTCGACTAGACAGGGGAAACACTGAAGCTTTCTTT. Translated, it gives CASSRLDRGNTEAFF.